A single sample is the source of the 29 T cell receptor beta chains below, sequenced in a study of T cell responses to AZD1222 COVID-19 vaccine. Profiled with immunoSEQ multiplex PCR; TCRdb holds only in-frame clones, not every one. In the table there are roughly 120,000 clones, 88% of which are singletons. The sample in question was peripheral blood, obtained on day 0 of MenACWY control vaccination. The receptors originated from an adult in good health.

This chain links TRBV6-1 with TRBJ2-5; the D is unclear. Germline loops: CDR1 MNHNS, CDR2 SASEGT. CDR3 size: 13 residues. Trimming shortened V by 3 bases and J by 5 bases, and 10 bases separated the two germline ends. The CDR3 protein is CASSESLVETQYF. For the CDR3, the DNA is TGTGCCAGCAGTGAGAGCTTGGTGGAGACCCAGTACTTC.

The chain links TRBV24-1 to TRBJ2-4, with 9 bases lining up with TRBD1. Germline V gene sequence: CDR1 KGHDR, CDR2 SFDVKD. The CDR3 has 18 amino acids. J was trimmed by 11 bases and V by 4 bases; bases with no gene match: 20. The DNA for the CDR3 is TGTGCCACCAGTGACCCGAACCGGGGACAGGGACCCCCGGGAGTTCAGTACTTC. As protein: CATSDPNRGQGPPGVQYF.

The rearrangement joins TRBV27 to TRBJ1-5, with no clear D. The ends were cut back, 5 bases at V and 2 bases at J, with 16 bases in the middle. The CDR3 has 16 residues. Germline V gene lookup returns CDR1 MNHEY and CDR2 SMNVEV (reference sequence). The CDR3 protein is CASSMRAGSGNQPQHF. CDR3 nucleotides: TGTGCCAGCAGTATGAGGGCGGGTTCGGGCAATCAGCCCCAGCATTTT.

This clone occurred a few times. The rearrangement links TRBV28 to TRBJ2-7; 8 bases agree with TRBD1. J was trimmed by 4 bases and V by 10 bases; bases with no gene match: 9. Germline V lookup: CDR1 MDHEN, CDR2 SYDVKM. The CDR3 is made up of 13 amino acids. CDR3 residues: CATNGDRLYEQYF. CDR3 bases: TGTGCCACCAACGGGGACAGGCTATACGAGCAGTACTTC.

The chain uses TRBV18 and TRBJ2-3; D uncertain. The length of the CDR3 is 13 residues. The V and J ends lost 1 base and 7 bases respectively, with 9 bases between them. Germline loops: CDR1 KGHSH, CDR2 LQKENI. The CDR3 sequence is CASSPLEFHTQYF. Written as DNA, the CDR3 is TGTGCCAGCTCACCACTAGAGTTCCATACGCAGTATTTT.

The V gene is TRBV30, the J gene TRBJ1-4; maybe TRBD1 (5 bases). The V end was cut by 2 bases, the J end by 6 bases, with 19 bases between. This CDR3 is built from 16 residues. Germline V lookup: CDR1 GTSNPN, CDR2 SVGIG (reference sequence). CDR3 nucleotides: TGTGCCTGGAGTCAGGTTGGGACGGAGAGGTATGAAAAACTGTTTTTT. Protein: CAWSQVGTERYEKLFF.

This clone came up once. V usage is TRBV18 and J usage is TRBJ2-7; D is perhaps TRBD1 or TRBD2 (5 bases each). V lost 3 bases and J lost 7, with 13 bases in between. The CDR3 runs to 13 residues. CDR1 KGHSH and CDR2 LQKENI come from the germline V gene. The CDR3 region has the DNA TGTGCCAGCTCACCGGGGACGGCGAGGGAGCAGTACTTC. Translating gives CASSPGTAREQYF.

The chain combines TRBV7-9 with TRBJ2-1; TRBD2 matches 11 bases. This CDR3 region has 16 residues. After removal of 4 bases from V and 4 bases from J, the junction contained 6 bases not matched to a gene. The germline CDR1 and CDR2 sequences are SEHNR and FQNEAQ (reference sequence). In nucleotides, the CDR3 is TGTGCCAGCAGCTCTAGAGGACTAGCGGGTTACAATGAGCAGTTCTTC. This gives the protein CASSSRGLAGYNEQFF.

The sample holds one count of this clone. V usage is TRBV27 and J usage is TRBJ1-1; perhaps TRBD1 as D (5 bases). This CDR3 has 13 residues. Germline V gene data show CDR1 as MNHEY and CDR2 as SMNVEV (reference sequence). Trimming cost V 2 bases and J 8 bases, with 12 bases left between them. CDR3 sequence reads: CASSLIAGREAFF. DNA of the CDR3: TGTGCCAGCAGTTTAATTGCAGGGAGAGAAGCTTTCTTT.

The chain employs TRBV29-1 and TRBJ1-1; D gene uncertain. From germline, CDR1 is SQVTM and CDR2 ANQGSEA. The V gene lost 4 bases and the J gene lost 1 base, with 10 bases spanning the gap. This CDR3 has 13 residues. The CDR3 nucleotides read TGCAGCGTTGCAAGAACAGAGAACACTGAAGCTTTCTTT. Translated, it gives CSVARTENTEAFF.

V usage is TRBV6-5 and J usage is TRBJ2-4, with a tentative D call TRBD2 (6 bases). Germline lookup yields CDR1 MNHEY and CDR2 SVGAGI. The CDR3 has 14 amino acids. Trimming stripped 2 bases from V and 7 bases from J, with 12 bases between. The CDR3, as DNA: TGTGCCAGCAGTTACGGCGGACGGGGGAACATTCAGTACTTC. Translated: CASSYGGRGNIQYF.

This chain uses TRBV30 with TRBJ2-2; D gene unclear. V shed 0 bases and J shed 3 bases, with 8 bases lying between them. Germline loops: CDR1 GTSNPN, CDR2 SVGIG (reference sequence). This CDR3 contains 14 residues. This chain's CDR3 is CAWSVSPHTGELFF. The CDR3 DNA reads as TGTGCCTGGAGTGTATCCCCACACACCGGGGAGCTGTTTTTT.

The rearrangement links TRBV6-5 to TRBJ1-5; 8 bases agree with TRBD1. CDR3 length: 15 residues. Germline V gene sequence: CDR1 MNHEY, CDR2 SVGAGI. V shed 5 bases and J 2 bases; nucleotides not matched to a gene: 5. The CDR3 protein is CASSRQGIGNQPQHF. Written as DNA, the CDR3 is TGTGCCAGCAGTAGACAGGGGATTGGCAATCAGCCCCAGCATTTT.

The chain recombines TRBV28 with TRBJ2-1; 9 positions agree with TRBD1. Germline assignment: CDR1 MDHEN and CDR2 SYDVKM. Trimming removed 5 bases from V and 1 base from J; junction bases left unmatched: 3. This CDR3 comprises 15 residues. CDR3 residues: CASSRDRGSYNEQFF. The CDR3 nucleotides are TGTGCCAGCAGTCGCGACAGGGGGTCCTACAATGAGCAGTTCTTC.

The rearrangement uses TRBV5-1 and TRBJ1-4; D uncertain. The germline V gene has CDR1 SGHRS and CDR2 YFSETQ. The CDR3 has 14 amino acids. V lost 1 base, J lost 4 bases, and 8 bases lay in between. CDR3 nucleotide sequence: TGCGCCAGCAGCTTGTATAGTAATAATGAAAAACTGTTTTTT. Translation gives CASSLYSNNEKLFF.

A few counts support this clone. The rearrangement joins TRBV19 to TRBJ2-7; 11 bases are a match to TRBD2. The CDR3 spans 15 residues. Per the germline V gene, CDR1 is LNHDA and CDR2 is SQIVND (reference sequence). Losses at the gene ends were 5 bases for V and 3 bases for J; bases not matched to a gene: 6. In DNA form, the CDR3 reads TGTGCCAGTAGTTCTAGCGGGAGGCCCCACTACGAGCAGTACTTC. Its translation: CASSSSGRPHYEQYF. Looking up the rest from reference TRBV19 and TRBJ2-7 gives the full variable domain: DGGITQSPKYLFRKEGQNVTLSCEQNLNHDAMYWYRQDPGQGLRLIYYSQIVNDFQKGDIAEGYSVSREKKESFPLTVTSAQKNPTAFYLCASSSSGRPHYEQYFGPGTRLTVT.

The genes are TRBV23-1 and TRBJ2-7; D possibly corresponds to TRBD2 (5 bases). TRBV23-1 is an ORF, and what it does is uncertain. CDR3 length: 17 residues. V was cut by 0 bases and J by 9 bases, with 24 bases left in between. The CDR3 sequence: CASSQSSGRQFTPRQYF. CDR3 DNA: TGCGCCAGCAGTCAATCCTCGGGGAGACAATTTACTCCGAGGCAGTACTTC.

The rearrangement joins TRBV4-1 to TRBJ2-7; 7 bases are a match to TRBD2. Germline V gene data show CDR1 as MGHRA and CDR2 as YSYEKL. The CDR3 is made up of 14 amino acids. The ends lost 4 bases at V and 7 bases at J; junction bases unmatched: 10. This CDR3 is CASSPSAGVKEQYF. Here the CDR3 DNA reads TGCGCCAGCAGCCCTAGCGCGGGAGTGAAGGAGCAGTACTTC.

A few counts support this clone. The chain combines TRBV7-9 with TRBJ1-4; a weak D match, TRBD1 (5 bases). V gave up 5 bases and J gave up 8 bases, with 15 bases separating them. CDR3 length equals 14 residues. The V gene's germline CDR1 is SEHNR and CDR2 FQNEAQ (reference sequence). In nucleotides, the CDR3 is TGTGCCAGCAGCGTAGGGACCGCCGGGGAAAAACTGTTTTTT. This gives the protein CASSVGTAGEKLFF. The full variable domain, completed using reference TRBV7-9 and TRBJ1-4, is DTGVSQNPRHKITKRGQNVTFRCDPISEHNRLYWYRQTLGQGPEFLTYFQNEAQLEKSRLLSDRFSAERPKGSFSTLEIQRTEQGDSAMYLCASSVGTAGEKLFFGSGTQLSVL.

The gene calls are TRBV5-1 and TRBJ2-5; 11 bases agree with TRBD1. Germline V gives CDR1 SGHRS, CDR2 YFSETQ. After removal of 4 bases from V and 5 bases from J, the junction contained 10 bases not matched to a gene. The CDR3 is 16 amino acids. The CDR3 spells CASSRGGQGATETQYF. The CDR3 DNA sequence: TGCGCCAGCAGCAGAGGCGGACAGGGGGCCACGGAGACCCAGTACTTC. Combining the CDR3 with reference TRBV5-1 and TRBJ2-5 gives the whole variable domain KAGVTQTPRYLIKTRGQQVTLSCSPISGHRSVSWYQQTPGQGLQFLFEYFSETQRNKGNFPGRFSGRQFSNSRSEMNVSTLELGDSALYLCASSRGGQGATETQYFGPGTRLLVL.

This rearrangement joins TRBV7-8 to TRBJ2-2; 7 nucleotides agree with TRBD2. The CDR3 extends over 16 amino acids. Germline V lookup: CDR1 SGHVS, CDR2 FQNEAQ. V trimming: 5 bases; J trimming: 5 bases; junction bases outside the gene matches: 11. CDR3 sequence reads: CASSPFGAGETGELFF. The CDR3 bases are TGTGCCAGCAGCCCCTTCGGGGCGGGAGAAACCGGGGAGCTGTTTTTT.

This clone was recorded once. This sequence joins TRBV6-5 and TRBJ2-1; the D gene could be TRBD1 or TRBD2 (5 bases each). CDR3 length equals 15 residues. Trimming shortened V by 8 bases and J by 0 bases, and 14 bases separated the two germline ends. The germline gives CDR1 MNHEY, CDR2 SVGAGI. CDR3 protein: CASGPRGLSYNEQFF. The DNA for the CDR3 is TGTGCCAGCGGGCCCCGGGGCCTCTCCTACAATGAGCAGTTCTTC.

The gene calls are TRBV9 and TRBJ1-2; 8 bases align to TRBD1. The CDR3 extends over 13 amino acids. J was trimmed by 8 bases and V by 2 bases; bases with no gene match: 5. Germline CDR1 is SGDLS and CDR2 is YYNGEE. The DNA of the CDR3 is TGTGCCAGCAGCGTCTCAGGGGGCTTGGGCTACACCTTC. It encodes CASSVSGGLGYTF.

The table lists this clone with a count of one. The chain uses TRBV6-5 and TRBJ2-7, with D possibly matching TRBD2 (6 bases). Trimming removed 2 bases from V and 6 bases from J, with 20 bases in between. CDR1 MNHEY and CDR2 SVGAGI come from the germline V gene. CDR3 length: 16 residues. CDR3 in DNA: TGTGCCAGCAGTTACCGCGGGACTGCACGGGGACGCGAGCAGTACTTC. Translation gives CASSYRGTARGREQYF.

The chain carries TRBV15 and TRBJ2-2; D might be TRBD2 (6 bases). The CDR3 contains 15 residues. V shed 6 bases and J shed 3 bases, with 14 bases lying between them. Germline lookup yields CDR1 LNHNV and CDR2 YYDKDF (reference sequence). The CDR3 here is CATRRREVDTGELFF. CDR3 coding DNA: TGTGCCACCAGGAGGAGGGAGGTCGACACCGGGGAGCTGTTTTTT.

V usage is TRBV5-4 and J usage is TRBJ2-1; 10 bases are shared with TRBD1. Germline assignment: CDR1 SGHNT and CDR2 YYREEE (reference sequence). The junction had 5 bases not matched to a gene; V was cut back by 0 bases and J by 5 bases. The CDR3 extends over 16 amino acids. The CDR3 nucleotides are TGTGCCAGCAGCTTGGGGGACAGGGGAGTCCACAATGAGCAGTTCTTC. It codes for CASSLGDRGVHNEQFF.

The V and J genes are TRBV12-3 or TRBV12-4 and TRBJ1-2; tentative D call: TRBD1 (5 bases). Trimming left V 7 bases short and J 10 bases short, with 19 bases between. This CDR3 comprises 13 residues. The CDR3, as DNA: TGTGCCAGCACCGATCTGGGGGTCGATGACTACACCTTC. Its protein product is CASTDLGVDDYTF.

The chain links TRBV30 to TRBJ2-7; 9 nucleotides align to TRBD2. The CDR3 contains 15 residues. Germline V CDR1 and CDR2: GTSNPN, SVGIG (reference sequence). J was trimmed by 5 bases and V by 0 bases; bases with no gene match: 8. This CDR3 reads CAWSVLRIAGDEQYF. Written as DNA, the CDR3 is TGTGCCTGGAGTGTACTAAGAATAGCGGGAGACGAGCAGTACTTC.

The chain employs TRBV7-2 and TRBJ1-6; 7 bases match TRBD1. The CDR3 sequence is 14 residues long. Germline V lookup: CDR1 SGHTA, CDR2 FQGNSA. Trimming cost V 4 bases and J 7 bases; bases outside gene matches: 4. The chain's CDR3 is CASSSGTANSPLHF. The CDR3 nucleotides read TGTGCCAGCAGCTCTGGGACAGCGAATTCACCCCTCCACTTT.